This note documents a single TCR beta chain sequence. The target antigen is unknown. This sample was included in a study of cytomegalovirus exposure and HLA in healthy donors. Notes on the study in general: TCR beta sequences reportedly predicted the HLA-A and HLA-B alleles of most subjects accurately.

60 Vbeta and 13 Jbeta primers were used in PCR. Profiled with immunoSEQ multiplex PCR; TCRdb holds only in-frame clones, not every one. The table shows around 130,000 clones, with roughly 88% occurring only once. The germline gives CDR1 MNHNY, CDR2 SVGAGI (reference sequence). The CDR3 is 15 residues long. V was trimmed by 0 bases and J by 4 bases, leaving 9 bases between them. This sequence joins TRBV6-6 and TRBJ2-2; maybe TRBD1 (7 bases). The sequencing input was PBMCs. This TCR came from a boy aged 5-17 years in good health and CMV-seronegative. CDR3 in amino acids: CASSYSEGATGELFF. The CDR3 DNA sequence: TGTGCCAGCAGTTACTCGGAGGGGGCCACCGGGGAGCTGTTTTTT.